This paragraph reports one TCR beta chain. Its target is unknown. Losses at the gene ends were 5 bases for V and 8 bases for J; bases not matched to a gene: 6. CDR3 length equals 14 residues. Germline V gene sequence: CDR1 MNHEY, CDR2 SMNVEV (reference sequence). The data originate from a study of neoadjuvant anti-PD-1 for oral cavity cancer. Six replicates per PBMC sample, mostly from roughly 450 ng of genomic DNA. Profiled with immunoSEQ multiplex PCR; TCRdb holds only in-frame clones, not every one. The data contain about 9,900 clones, roughly 64% of them singletons. General study results and limits: Higher pretreatment blood Treg/Th17 ratios correlated with higher pretreatment blood and lower post-treatment tumor TCRbeta clonality. Non-responders to neoadjuvant nivolumab had significantly more clonal PBMC T cells than responders.

As to time point: after neoadjuvant nivolumab, at surgical resection. These newly diagnosed stage II-IVA oral cavity squamous cell carcinoma patients had no prior systemic or radiation treatment. The material sequenced was PBMCs, taken after nivolumab (anti-PD-1) treatment. J is TRBJ1-6 and V is TRBV27; 7 bases match TRBD1. This TCR came from a person between 35 and 79 years old with oral cavity squamous cell carcinoma. CDR3: CASSLGQDYSPLHF. CDR3 sequence (DNA): TGTGCCAGCAGTCTCGGACAGGACTATTCACCCCTCCACTTT.